This TCR beta chain comes out of a study of spatial heterogeneity in lung cancer. Per germline, CDR1 DFQATT and CDR2 SNEGSKA (reference sequence). V lost 1 base and J 7 bases, leaving 17 bases between the germline ends. This CDR3 region has 15 residues. Study-wide points: It was found that expanded intratumoral alpha and beta TCR counts tracked tumor mutation counts. Alpha chains reached an estimated coverage of about 7% of tumor T cells, and beta chains roughly 14%.

Time point: sample taken at primary tumor resection. The input material, whole RNA from tumor, nontumor lung or frozen PBMC, was sequenced unsorted. Turning to this clonotype: The antigen is unknown.

All TCR cDNA molecules were individually tagged with a unique molecular identifier. MiXCR was run by TCRdb on the 5' RACE reads, yielding one entry per CDR3 protein. The sample has around 6,000 distinct CDR3 sequences, under 20% seen once; the top ten hold more than 14%. This sequence originates from a male donor with early-stage non-small cell lung cancer. The material sequenced was lung tumor tissue, taken at surgery. The V call is TRBV20-1, the J call TRBJ2-1; D not certain. The CDR3 DNA reads as TGCAGTGCTAGAGGGAACAGTGCCCCTTTAAATGAGCAGTTCTTC. Translating it yields CSARGNSAPLNEQFF.